This T cell receptor beta chain was recorded in a study of T-cell memory formation after mild COVID-19 (dated by TCRdb to the early 2020s). In terms of the full investigation: Most TCR sequence clusters were specific to one of the two donors. T-cell clones expanding and contracting after mild COVID-19 in two donors were tracked by longitudinal TCRalpha and TCRbeta repertoire sequencing. Two young, previously healthy adult volunteers, one female and one male, were included in the cohort.

PBMCs were isolated by Ficoll-Paque density gradient centrifugation. Sequencing used an Illumina NovaSeq 6000. cDNA libraries for TCRalpha and TCRbeta were prepared by 5'RACE using constant-segment primers, with sample barcodes and unique molecular identifiers added. Trizol reagent was used to extract RNA from every sample. The libraries were amplified in two PCR steps, and the second step added a second sample barcode and Illumina TruSeq adapters. Libraries were sequenced on an Illumina NovaSeq with 2 x 150 bp paired-end reads. The authors' analysis ran thus. Demultiplexing of reads and collapsing into UMI-guided consensus sequences were performed with migec v1.2.7. Using mixcr v2.1.11, the UMI consensuses were aligned to TRA and TRB V and J templates and assembled into clonotypes. A clonotype was counted as expanded or contracted only when both edgeR and NoisET called the clonotype significant, with the noise models trained on biological replicates. edgeR calls used a false discovery rate-adjusted p below 0.01 and a log2 fold-change threshold of 1. As an exploratory analysis of dynamics, max-normalized trajectories of the 1000 most abundant clonotypes were examined by PCA with hierarchical clustering. Separately sequenced CD4+ and CD8+ repertoires were used to assign the CD4 or CD8 phenotype of responding clones. Using fastp at Q25 and MiXCR, TCRdb reprocessed the public reads and kept productive beta chains. Every distinct CDR3 protein forms one entry, paired with its most common genes and DNA. These V and J calls derive from TCRdb rather than the authors' analysis. The sample table shows about 150,000 distinct CDR3 sequences, and roughly 14% are seen once. The biggest ten clones account for about 14% of the sample.

This clonotype was counted only a few times. Its antigen has not been determined. Base-call qualities are not available, and no considerably larger clone is one nucleotide away. Clipping removes 6 bases from V and 6 bases from J, with 5 as the unmatched junction base count. The CDR3 covers 13 residues, taking in both the cysteine and the phenylalanine. The read is trimmed to its CDR3 DNA, 39 bases read in frame from base 1. The investigation overall reported the following: From day 15 to 85, contracting clones showed balanced CD4/CD8 phenotypes, whereas a second wave of clones that expanded from day 15 to 37 leaned towards CD4+. Some responding clones were found in pre-infection memory, which suggests that pre-existing cross-reactive memory T cells took part in the SARS-CoV-2 response. Contracting CD4+ clones appeared mostly in the CM and EM memory subsets, whereas CD8+ clones were enriched in EMRA. The study covered only two mild cases, and larger cohorts including severe cases with pre-infection samples were considered necessary. SARS-CoV-2 specificity of the second-wave clones peaking on day 37 was not confirmed.

The sequence was collected from an adult woman who had mild COVID-19 (a few samples of this study predate the infection). The sample titles of this study are shuffled in the database, so cell type and time point are left out; the donor was told from shared clones. What was sequenced was PBMCs or a T cell subset sorted from them (not recorded which). The sequence is built from TRBV12-3 or TRBV12-4 and TRBJ2-7, with TRBD1 identical over 10 junction bases. The CDR3 region: CASRRTGGSEQYF. The DNA reads as follows: TGTGCCAGCAGAAGGACAGGGGGGAGCGAGCAGTACTTC.